This TCR beta chain is drawn from a study of OX40 agonist ivuxolimab in advanced cancers. Points from the study as a whole: The authors did not determine the antigen specificity of the expanded peripheral T cells. Dosing at 0.1 to 3.0 mg/kg was accompanied by clonal expansion of CD4+ and CD8+ blood T cells by week 6.

CDR3 length: 16 amino acids. The V end lost 5 bases, the J end lost 1 base, and 14 bases lay between the germline ends. In germline, CDR1 is MNHEY, CDR2 SMNVEV (reference sequence). In regard to this clone: Its target is not known.

The protocol was immunoSEQ multiplex PCR, while the TCRdb copy is restricted to in-frame clones and leaves out a portion. The data contain more than 50,000 clones, more than 75% of them singletons. Samples were taken at baseline and on day 1 of cycles 4 and 7. The specimen comprised CD4+ or CD8+ T cells sorted from blood, sampled in a trial of the OX40 agonist ivuxolimab. The clonotype originates from an adult with an advanced solid tumor such as melanoma, head and neck, liver or kidney cancer. The chain employs TRBV27 and TRBJ2-2, with TRBD1 as a possible D gene (5 bases). Written as DNA, the CDR3 is TGTGCCAGCAGTCCCCAGGGCGAGCTGAACACCGGGGAGCTGTTTTTT. It yields the protein CASSPQGELNTGELFF.